This T cell receptor beta chain was retrieved from a study of T cell clones after liver transplantation (dated by TCRdb to about 2019). Concerning the study at large: ITN030ST, the source of the samples, was a randomized trial that attempted immunosuppression withdrawal within 2 years of liver transplantation. Blood samples were collected pre-transplant, then pre-randomization ahead of withdrawal, and finally post-randomization once withdrawal had either been completed or failed. After a pre-transplant mixed lymphocyte reaction, TCRbeta sequencing was used to pinpoint donor-reactive T cell clones, which were subsequently tracked in post-transplant blood. Of the eight recipients, a few were HCV-positive, while the remaining recipients had been transplanted for non-autoimmune, non-viral indications. Tolerance was defined as complete immunosuppression withdrawal for at least one year with no rise in liver enzymes beyond twice the upper limit of normal. The study cohort included 8 liver transplant recipients, of whom 3 were classified as tolerant and 5 as non-tolerant. As an antigen-independent comparator for the donor-reactive sequences, third party-reactive TCRbeta sequences from pre-transplant MLRs were identified as well. The subjects received no induction therapy and were kept on standard immunosuppression until randomization at 12-24 months post-transplant.

High-throughput TCRbeta CDR3 sequencing of frozen genomic DNA was performed by immunoSEQ, with PCR amplification, mapping, bias correction and internal controls included. The source study handled its data this way. Productive rearrangements were kept, and unique TCRbeta sequences were defined by CDR3 nucleotide sequence plus V and J gene. A sequence counted as donor-reactive only if the sequence showed at least 5-fold expansion in CFSE-low cells compared with unstimulated pre-transplant cells and had a frequency of at least 0.01%. To ensure at least 90% detection power, minimum frequency thresholds were set for each subject based on that subject's lowest-template unstimulated sample. Jensen-Shannon divergence between the top 1000 TCRbeta sequences after and before transplant was used to measure repertoire turnover. Changes in detection of donor-reactive sequences were tested with two-sided Fisher's exact tests. Held by TCRdb, this immuneACCESS table contains in-frame sequences only and omits some clones. Under half of the omission traces to an unresolved V gene where checked; the cause of the rest is unknown. Clonal size and the V and J genes are those of that table, whereas D and trimming came from the DNA. The sample yields about 20,000 clones; around 91% were counted once. The leading ten clones occupy over 10% of the sample.

CDR3 length: 12 amino acids, cysteine to phenylalanine. The DNA shown is the 36-base CDR3, in frame from base 1. Relative to germline, V is 6 bases shorter and J is 2 bases shorter, with 8 bases between their ends. For CDR1 and CDR2, the germline V gene (reference sequence) lists MNHEY and SMNVEV. Comment on this clone: The specificity of this receptor is unknown. No quality values exist for individual bases; no much larger clone is one base distant.

Thawed unstimulated PBMCs were stained for CD3, CD4 and CD8 and FACS-sorted into CD3+CD4+ and CD3+CD8+ populations. Each of the 8 studied subjects was randomized to immunosuppression withdrawal. The Qiagen DNeasy Blood and Tissue Kit was used for genomic DNA isolation. Summary of the overall study and its limitations: After accounting for repertoire turnover, donor-reactive detection was significantly reduced in 7 of 8 subjects for CD4 and 8 of 8 for CD8. Circulating donor-reactive CD4 TCRbeta sequences fell significantly post-transplant in most of the 8 subjects, irrespective of tolerance or HCV status. Low numbers of available donor cells limited the measurable donor-reactive repertoire in a couple of subjects. The conclusions were preliminary, being limited by small, heterogeneous patient numbers and by non-standardized post-transplant time points. Since no allograft tissue specimens were available, donor-reactive T cells may have migrated into the graft instead of being deleted. Donor-reactive sequences decreased more than third party-reactive sequences, which suggests partial antigen-specific deletion that was not related to withdrawal success.

The specimen comprised CD8+ T cells from blood, sampled around 42 months after liver transplant. This clonotype was obtained from a human patient who received a liver transplant. After a transplant, the graft donor may have provided part of the T cells. The chain was built from TRBV27 and TRBJ2-7, with no reliable assignment of the D segment. At the DNA level, the sequence is TGTGCCAGCAGAGGGCTAGCCTACGAGCAGTACTTC. Translated, this is CASRGLAYEQYF.